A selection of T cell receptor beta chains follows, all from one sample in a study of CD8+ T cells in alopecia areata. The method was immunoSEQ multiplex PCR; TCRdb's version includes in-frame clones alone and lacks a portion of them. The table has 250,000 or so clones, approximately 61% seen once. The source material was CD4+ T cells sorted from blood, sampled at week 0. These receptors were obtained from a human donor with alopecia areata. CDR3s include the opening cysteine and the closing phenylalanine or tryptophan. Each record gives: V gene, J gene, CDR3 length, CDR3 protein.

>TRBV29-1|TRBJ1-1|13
CSVAGAGGTEAFF
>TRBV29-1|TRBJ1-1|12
CSVNRGNTEAFF
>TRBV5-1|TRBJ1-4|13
CASSFAGDEKLFF
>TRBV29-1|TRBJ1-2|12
CSVGPGLDGYTF
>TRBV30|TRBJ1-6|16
CAWSQGTLRYNSPLHF
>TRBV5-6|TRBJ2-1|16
CASSRTGVASYNEQFF
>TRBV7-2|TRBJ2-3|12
CASSLGVGTQYF
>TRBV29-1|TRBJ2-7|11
CSATDGYEQYF
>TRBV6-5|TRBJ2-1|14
CASSPGLTYNEQFF
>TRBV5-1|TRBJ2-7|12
CASSPDTYEQYF
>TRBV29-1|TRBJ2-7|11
CSVAVNYEQYF
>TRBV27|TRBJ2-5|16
CASSPNRARGQETQYF
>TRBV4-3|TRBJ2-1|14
CASSQVDRGNEQFF